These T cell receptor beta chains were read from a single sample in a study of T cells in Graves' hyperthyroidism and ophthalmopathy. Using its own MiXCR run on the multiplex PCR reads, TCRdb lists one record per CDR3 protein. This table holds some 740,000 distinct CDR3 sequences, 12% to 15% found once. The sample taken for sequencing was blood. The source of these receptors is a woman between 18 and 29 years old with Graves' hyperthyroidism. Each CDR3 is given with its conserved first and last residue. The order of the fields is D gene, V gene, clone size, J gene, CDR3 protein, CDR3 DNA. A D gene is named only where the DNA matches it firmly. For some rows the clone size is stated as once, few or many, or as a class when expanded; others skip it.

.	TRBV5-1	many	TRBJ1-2	CASSLDFYGYTF	TGCGCCAGCAGCTTGGATTTCTATGGCTACACCTTC
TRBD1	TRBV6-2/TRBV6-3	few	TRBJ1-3	CASRPQGSSGNTIYF	TGTGCCAGCAGGCCACAGGGGTCCTCTGGAAACACCATATATTTT
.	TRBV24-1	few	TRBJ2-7	CATYRVGTYEQYF	TGTGCCACCTACAGGGTGGGGACCTACGAGCAGTACTTC
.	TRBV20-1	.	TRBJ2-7	CSARGRQFYEQYF	TGCAGTGCTAGAGGTCGACAGTTCTACGAGCAGTACTTC
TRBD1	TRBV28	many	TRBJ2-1	CASSWDRPFLSPYNEQFF	TGTGCCAGCAGCTGGGACAGGCCTTTTCTTTCCCCCTACAATGAGCAGTTCTTC
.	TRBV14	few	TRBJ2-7	CASSQTAMGEQYF	TGTGCCAGCAGCCAAACCGCGATGGGGGAGCAGTACTTC
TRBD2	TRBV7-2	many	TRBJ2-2	CASSYRALAGAPGELFF	TGTGCCAGCAGCTACAGGGCTCTAGCGGGAGCTCCCGGGGAGCTGTTTTTT
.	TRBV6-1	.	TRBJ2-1	CASHRFNEQFF	TGTGCCAGCCACCGTTTCAATGAGCAGTTCTTC
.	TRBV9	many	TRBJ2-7	CASSVGVDSYEQYF	TGTGCCAGCAGCGTTGGGGTGGACTCCTACGAGCAGTACTTC
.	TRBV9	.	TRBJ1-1	CASSVDPVGNTEAFF	TGCGCCAGCAGCGTAGATCCGGTGGGGAACACTGAAGCTTTCTTT
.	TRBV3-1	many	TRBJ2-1	CASSQAHEQFF	TGTGCCAGCAGCCAAGCTCATGAGCAGTTCTTC
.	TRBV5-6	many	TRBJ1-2	CASSLGSSGYTF	TGTGCCAGCAGCTTAGGGTCGAGCGGCTACACCTTC
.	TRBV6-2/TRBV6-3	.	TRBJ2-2	CASRRTTSYTGELFF	TGTGCCAGCAGGCGCACGACTAGTTACACCGGGGAGCTGTTTTTT
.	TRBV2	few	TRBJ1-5	CASSIGWGSEPQHF	TGTGCCAGCAGTATAGGTTGGGGTTCGGAACCCCAGCATTTT
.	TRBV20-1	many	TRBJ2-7	CSATSDNYSYEQYF	TGCAGTGCGACTTCGGACAACTACTCCTACGAGCAGTACTTC
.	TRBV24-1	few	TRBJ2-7	CATSDFGGYEQYF	TGTGCCACCAGTGATTTCGGAGGTTACGAGCAGTACTTC
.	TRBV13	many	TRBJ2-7	CASSKQGGEQYF	TGTGCCAGCAGCAAACAGGGCGGGGAGCAGTACTTC
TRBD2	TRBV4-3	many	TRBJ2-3	CASSQVVLAGAGGDTQYF	TGCGCCAGCAGCCAAGTCGTACTAGCGGGAGCAGGGGGAGATACGCAGTATTTT
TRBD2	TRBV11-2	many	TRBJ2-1	CASSSPGTSGRNEQFF	TGTGCCAGCAGCTCCCCGGGAACTAGCGGCCGCAATGAGCAGTTCTTC
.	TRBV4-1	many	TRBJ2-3	CASSQEGGADTQYF	TGCGCCAGCAGCCAAGAGGGAGGAGCAGATACGCAGTATTTT
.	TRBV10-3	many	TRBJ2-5	CAISGLTKETQYF	TGTGCCATCAGTGGACTAACTAAGGAGACCCAGTACTTC
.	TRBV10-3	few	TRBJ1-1	CAISGVSWAEAFF	TGTGCCATCAGTGGGGTCAGTTGGGCTGAAGCTTTCTTT
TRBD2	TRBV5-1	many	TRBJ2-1	CASSLRPGLAGPNEQFF	TGCGCCAGCAGCCTCCGACCCGGACTAGCGGGACCCAATGAGCAGTTCTTC
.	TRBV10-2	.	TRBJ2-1	CASSESSRLAHRGAEGRRNEQFF	TGCGCCAGCAGTGAGTCTTCCCGGTTGGCCCACAGGGGTGCGGAGGGCCGTCGCAATGAGCAGTTCTTC
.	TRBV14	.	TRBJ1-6	CASSQDGQSSLHF	TGTGCCAGCAGCCAAGACGGCCAGTCCTCGCTCCACTTT
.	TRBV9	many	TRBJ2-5	CASSVGGETQYF	TGTGCCAGCAGCGTAGGAGGAGAGACCCAGTACTTC
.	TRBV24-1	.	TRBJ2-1	CATSDATRVGTLGEQFF	TGTGCCACCAGTGATGCAACCAGGGTCGGGACTCTTGGTGAGCAGTTCTTC
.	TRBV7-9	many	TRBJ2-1	CASSLVGDYYNEQFF	TGTGCCAGCAGCTTAGTTGGGGATTACTACAATGAGCAGTTCTTC
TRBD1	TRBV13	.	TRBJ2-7	CASSPRGTGTYEQYF	TGTGCCAGCAGCCCCCGGGGGACAGGGACTTACGAGCAGTACTTC
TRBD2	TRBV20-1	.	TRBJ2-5	CSARGIAGAPETQYF	TGCAGTGCTAGAGGAATAGCGGGAGCCCCGGAGACCCAGTACTTC
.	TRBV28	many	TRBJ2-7	CASSTPRAHAYEQYF	TGTGCCAGCAGTACCCCCCGGGCGCACGCCTACGAGCAGTACTTC
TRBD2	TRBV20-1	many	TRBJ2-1	CSARGAGTSYNEQFF	TGCAGTGCTAGGGGAGCGGGAACCTCCTACAATGAGCAGTTCTTC
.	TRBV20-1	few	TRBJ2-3	CSAPGTTDTQYF	TGCAGTGCTCCCGGGACCACAGATACGCAGTATTTT
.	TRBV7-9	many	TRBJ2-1	CASRLPGDNEQFF	TGTGCCAGCAGACTCCCGGGGGACAATGAGCAGTTCTTC
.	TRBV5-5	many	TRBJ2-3	CASTNADTQYF	TGTGCCAGCACCAACGCAGATACGCAGTATTTT
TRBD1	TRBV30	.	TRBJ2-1	CAQSSGTGGNEQFF	TGTGCCCAATCGTCCGGGACAGGGGGAAATGAGCAGTTCTTC
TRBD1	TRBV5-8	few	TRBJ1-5	CASSDGRGLTDQPQHF	TGTGCCAGCAGCGACGGCAGGGGGCTAACGGATCAGCCCCAGCATTTT
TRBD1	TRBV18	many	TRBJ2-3	CASSHRQGTDTQYF	TGTGCCAGCTCGCACAGACAGGGAACAGATACGCAGTATTTT
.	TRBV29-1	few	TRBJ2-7	CSVERRGEQYF	TGCAGCGTTGAACGAAGGGGGGAGCAGTACTTC
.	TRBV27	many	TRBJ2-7	CASSLDRGGYEQYF	TGTGCCAGCAGTTTAGATCGAGGGGGCTACGAGCAGTACTTC
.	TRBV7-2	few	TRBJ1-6	CASTPGGVGYSPLHF	TGTGCCAGCACCCCAGGAGGGGTGGGGTATTCACCCCTCCACTTT
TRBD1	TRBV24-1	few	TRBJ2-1	CATSDLGTGKSGDEQFF	TGTGCCACCAGTGATTTGGGGACAGGGAAGTCAGGCGATGAGCAGTTCTTC